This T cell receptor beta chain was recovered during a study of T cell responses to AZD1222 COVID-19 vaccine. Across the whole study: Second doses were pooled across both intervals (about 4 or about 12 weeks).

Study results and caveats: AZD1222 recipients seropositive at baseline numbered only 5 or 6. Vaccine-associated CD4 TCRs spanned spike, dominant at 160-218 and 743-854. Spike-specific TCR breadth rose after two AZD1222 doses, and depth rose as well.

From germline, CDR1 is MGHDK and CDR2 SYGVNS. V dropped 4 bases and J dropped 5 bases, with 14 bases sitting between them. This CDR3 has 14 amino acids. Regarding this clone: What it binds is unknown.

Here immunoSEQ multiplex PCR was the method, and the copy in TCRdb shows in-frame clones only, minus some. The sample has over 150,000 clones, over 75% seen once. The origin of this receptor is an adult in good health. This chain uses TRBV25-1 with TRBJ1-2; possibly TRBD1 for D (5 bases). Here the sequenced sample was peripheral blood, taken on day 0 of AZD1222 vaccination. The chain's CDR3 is CASSVGGSQYGYTF. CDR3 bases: TGTGCCAGCAGTGTTGGGGGTTCTCAGTATGGCTACACCTTC.